This paragraph reports one T cell receptor beta chain. What it recognizes is unknown. The sample comes from a study of cytomegalovirus exposure and HLA in healthy donors. Study-wide results and caveats: The study labeled around 160 TCR beta chains cytomegalovirus-associated. In vitro, a few CMV-associated chains proved specific for CMV antigens.

Separate from the approximately 670-subject first cohort, the 120-subject validation cohort was the one that the donors belonged to. Profiling relied on immunoSEQ multiplex PCR, and the TCRdb table lists in-frame clones only, not all of them. Of 50,000 to 65,000 clones listed, roughly 89% are singletons. The CDR3 is made up of 16 amino acids. CDR1 is SGHNT, CDR2 YYREEE, per germline (reference sequence). The junction had 11 bases not matched to a gene; V was cut back by 4 bases and J by 6 bases. This chain joins TRBV5-4 and TRBJ2-2; 8 bases agree with TRBD1. Source material: PBMCs. The TCR sequence derives from a woman under 30 in good health and CMV-seropositive. The CDR3 protein is CASSHRTGPLSGELFF. CDR3 in DNA: TGTGCCAGCAGCCACCGGACAGGGCCCCTCTCCGGGGAGCTGTTTTTT.